A selection of T cell receptor beta chains follows, all from one sample in a study of shared clonotypes between healthy human individuals. Profiled with immunoSEQ multiplex PCR; TCRdb holds only in-frame clones, not every one. The repertoire holds a few million clones, with 90% to 95% as singletons. The sequencing input was naive CD4+ T cells from PBMCs. The source is a man between 18 and 35 years old in good health. Some clones in this sample may be carry-over from other donors' samples. CDR3s include the opening cysteine and the closing phenylalanine or tryptophan. Fields, in order: CDR3 DNA, CDR3 protein, clone size, V gene, D gene, J gene. The D gene is left open where the match is weak. Clone size is not always given. Where it is, it says once, few, many or a class for expanded clones.

CDR3nt: TGCGCCAGCAGTCAAGATAAGAGAGGGGGTTCGACTAATGAAAAACTGTTTTTT
CDR3aa: CASSQDKRGGSTNEKLFF
abundance: .
v_gene: TRBV23-1
d_gene: .
j_gene: TRBJ1-4

CDR3nt: TGTGCCAGCAGGAAGGGGGAGGTGGACACTGAAGCTTTCTTT
CDR3aa: CASRKGEVDTEAFF
abundance: .
v_gene: TRBV6-1
d_gene: .
j_gene: TRBJ1-1

CDR3nt: TGTGCCAGCAGCTCTAGGACGGGCGGGGATACGCAGTATTTT
CDR3aa: CASSSRTGGDTQYF
abundance: .
v_gene: TRBV7-2
d_gene: .
j_gene: TRBJ2-3

CDR3nt: TGTGCCAGCAGCCCCCCGGCGGGGAACACTGAAGCTTTCTTT
CDR3aa: CASSPPAGNTEAFF
abundance: .
v_gene: TRBV7-9
d_gene: .
j_gene: TRBJ1-1

CDR3nt: TGTGCCAGCAGCTTATACACCGGGGAGCTGTTTTTT
CDR3aa: CASSLYTGELFF
abundance: .
v_gene: TRBV11-2
d_gene: .
j_gene: TRBJ2-2

CDR3nt: TGTGCCAGCAGTTATGGGGACAGGTCAGAGACCCAGTACTTC
CDR3aa: CASSYGDRSETQYF
abundance: .
v_gene: TRBV28
d_gene: TRBD1
j_gene: TRBJ2-5

CDR3nt: TGTGCCAGCAGTCCCCAGGGAATACGTCAGCCCCAGCATTTT
CDR3aa: CASSPQGIRQPQHF
abundance: .
v_gene: TRBV28
d_gene: .
j_gene: TRBJ1-5

CDR3nt: TGTGCCAGCAGCGTAGTTACGGGAGGGTACCAAGAGACCCAGTACTTC
CDR3aa: CASSVVTGGYQETQYF
abundance: .
v_gene: TRBV9
d_gene: TRBD2
j_gene: TRBJ2-5

CDR3nt: TGCGCCAGCAGCCCGCCGATAGCGGGAGGCACCGGGGAGCTGTTTTTT
CDR3aa: CASSPPIAGGTGELFF
abundance: .
v_gene: TRBV5-1
d_gene: TRBD2
j_gene: TRBJ2-2

CDR3nt: TGTGCCAGCAGCCAAGATTGGACCTACAATGAGCAGTTCTTC
CDR3aa: CASSQDWTYNEQFF
abundance: .
v_gene: TRBV14
d_gene: .
j_gene: TRBJ2-1

CDR3nt: TGCGCCAGCAGCCACCTACTAGCTTCCAATGAGCAGTTCTTC
CDR3aa: CASSHLLASNEQFF
abundance: .
v_gene: TRBV4-1
d_gene: .
j_gene: TRBJ2-1

CDR3nt: TGCGCCAGCAGCTTGGCGTTAGACACGAGAGCGACTAATGAAAAACTGTTTTTT
CDR3aa: CASSLALDTRATNEKLFF
abundance: .
v_gene: TRBV5-1
d_gene: .
j_gene: TRBJ1-4

CDR3nt: TGTGCCAGCAGTGTTAGACTAGCGGGAGAGGGCGAGCAGTTCTTC
CDR3aa: CASSVRLAGEGEQFF
abundance: .
v_gene: TRBV6-1
d_gene: TRBD2
j_gene: TRBJ2-1

CDR3nt: TGTGCCAGTAAAGGAGGGAACGTCGGAGAGACCCAGTACTTC
CDR3aa: CASKGGNVGETQYF
abundance: .
v_gene: TRBV19
d_gene: .
j_gene: TRBJ2-5

CDR3nt: TGTGCCAGCAGTGGTAGGAGAGACGCTGAGCAGTTCTTC
CDR3aa: CASSGRRDAEQFF
abundance: .
v_gene: TRBV2
d_gene: .
j_gene: TRBJ2-1

CDR3nt: TGTGCCAGCAGCTTGGACAGGGTGAACACCGGGGAGCTGTTTTTT
CDR3aa: CASSLDRVNTGELFF
abundance: .
v_gene: TRBV5-4
d_gene: .
j_gene: TRBJ2-2

CDR3nt: TGTGCCAGCAGCTTAGACATGTTAGAAAGGCTGTTTTTT
CDR3aa: CASSLDMLERLFF
abundance: .
v_gene: TRBV7-8
d_gene: .
j_gene: TRBJ1-4

CDR3nt: TGTGCCAGCAGTGAGGGGGCTGGCACTGAAGCTTTCTTT
CDR3aa: CASSEGAGTEAFF
abundance: few
v_gene: TRBV2
d_gene: .
j_gene: TRBJ1-1

CDR3nt: TGTGCCAGTAGTAGCCCTGAGAGCTCCTACGAGCAGTACTTC
CDR3aa: CASSSPESSYEQYF
abundance: .
v_gene: TRBV19
d_gene: .
j_gene: TRBJ2-7

CDR3nt: TGTGCCAGCAGCTTGGGAGGGCAAAACTATGGCTACACCTTC
CDR3aa: CASSLGGQNYGYTF
abundance: once
v_gene: TRBV13
d_gene: .
j_gene: TRBJ1-2

CDR3nt: TGTGCCAGCAGCCCACAGGGCGGGGTCACTGAAGCTTTCTTT
CDR3aa: CASSPQGGVTEAFF
abundance: .
v_gene: TRBV7-9
d_gene: .
j_gene: TRBJ1-1

CDR3nt: TGTGCCAGCAGCTTAGGACAGCTGGTAGAGACCCAGTACTTC
CDR3aa: CASSLGQLVETQYF
abundance: .
v_gene: TRBV7-9
d_gene: .
j_gene: TRBJ2-5

CDR3nt: TGCGCCAGCATGGGGACTGCAGAGGGAGAGACCCAGTACTTC
CDR3aa: CASMGTAEGETQYF
abundance: .
v_gene: TRBV5-1
d_gene: .
j_gene: TRBJ2-5

CDR3nt: TGTGCCAGTAAAGAGCTGAACACTGAAGCTTTCTTT
CDR3aa: CASKELNTEAFF
abundance: few
v_gene: TRBV19
d_gene: .
j_gene: TRBJ1-1

CDR3nt: TGCGCCAGCAGCCAAGAAACAGGTTTACGCAATGAAAAACTGTTTTTT
CDR3aa: CASSQETGLRNEKLFF
abundance: once
v_gene: TRBV4-3
d_gene: .
j_gene: TRBJ1-4

CDR3nt: TGTGCCAGCAGTTTAGAGACGGGAATTGGCTACACCTTC
CDR3aa: CASSLETGIGYTF
abundance: .
v_gene: TRBV28
d_gene: .
j_gene: TRBJ1-2

CDR3nt: TGTGCCAGCAGCTTAGGTCGGGACGGGAAGTACGAGCAGTACTTC
CDR3aa: CASSLGRDGKYEQYF
abundance: .
v_gene: TRBV7-2
d_gene: .
j_gene: TRBJ2-7

CDR3nt: TGTGCCAGCAGCTTAACGAGGGAAAGGGTCTATGGCTACACCTTC
CDR3aa: CASSLTRERVYGYTF
abundance: .
v_gene: TRBV7-3
d_gene: .
j_gene: TRBJ1-2

CDR3nt: TGTGCCAGCAGCTTAAGTGCCGGGACAGCCGGTTATAATTCACCCCTCCACTTT
CDR3aa: CASSLSAGTAGYNSPLHF
abundance: .
v_gene: TRBV7-3
d_gene: TRBD1
j_gene: TRBJ1-6

CDR3nt: TGCGCCAGCAGCTTACAGGGCGCAGGATGGGAGACCCAGTACTTC
CDR3aa: CASSLQGAGWETQYF
abundance: once
v_gene: TRBV5-1
d_gene: .
j_gene: TRBJ2-5

CDR3nt: TGTGCCAGCAGCTTATTGAGGGGAACAGGGGTCAATCAACAGCCCCAGCATTTT
CDR3aa: CASSLLRGTGVNQQPQHF
abundance: .
v_gene: TRBV7-6
d_gene: TRBD1
j_gene: TRBJ1-5

CDR3nt: TGTGCCAGCAGCTTAACGGGCTACCTCACAGATACGCAGTATTTT
CDR3aa: CASSLTGYLTDTQYF
abundance: .
v_gene: TRBV7-3
d_gene: .
j_gene: TRBJ2-3

CDR3nt: TGCGCCAGCAGCTTCGGGACAGGACCCACAGTTAATGAAAAACTGTTTTTT
CDR3aa: CASSFGTGPTVNEKLFF
abundance: .
v_gene: TRBV5-1
d_gene: TRBD1
j_gene: TRBJ1-4